These T cell receptor beta chains were read from a single sample in a study of T cell responses to AZD1222 COVID-19 vaccine. TCRdb keeps only in-frame clones here, not all; method: immunoSEQ multiplex PCR. The sample gives 65,000 to 70,000 clones, 85% to 90% of which show up once; 7.8% is in the top ten. Material: peripheral blood, obtained on day 0 of AZD1222 vaccination. All receptors come from an adult in good health. Each CDR3 is given with its conserved first and last residue. A D gene is named only where the DNA matches it firmly. The size of a clone is reported for some rows only, either as once, few or many, or as a class for expanded clones.

14	TRBV7-6	once	NA	TRBJ2-7	CASSLAAGSYEQYF	TGTGCCAGCAGCTTAGCGGCGGGAAGCTACGAGCAGTACTTC
13	TRBV28	NA	NA	TRBJ1-5	CASKAGINQPQHF	TGTGCCAGCAAGGCAGGGATCAATCAGCCCCAGCATTTT
14	TRBV21-1	NA	NA	TRBJ2-3	CASSKASGTDTQYF	TGTGCCAGCAGCAAAGCTAGCGGCACAGATACGCAGTATTTT
17	TRBV14	NA	TRBD2	TRBJ2-3	CASSQSLAGFLADTQYF	TGTGCCAGCAGCCAATCTCTAGCGGGATTCTTAGCAGATACGCAGTATTTT
14	TRBV10-3	NA	TRBD2	TRBJ2-1	CAIRWEGSYNEQFF	TGTGCCATCAGGTGGGAGGGCTCCTACAATGAGCAGTTCTTC
15	TRBV28	NA	TRBD1	TRBJ1-1	CASSRNRGLNTEAFF	TGTGCCAGCAGTCGAAACAGGGGATTGAACACTGAAGCTTTCTTT
15	TRBV4-3	once	NA	TRBJ1-5	CASSPGGMGNQPQHF	TGCGCCAGCAGCCCTGGGGGTATGGGCAATCAGCCCCAGCATTTT
14	TRBV4-2	NA	TRBD1	TRBJ2-5	CASSRQGQGETQYF	TGTGCCAGCAGCCGGCAGGGACAGGGGGAGACCCAGTACTTC
11	TRBV23-1	once	NA	TRBJ1-2	CASSQSAGYTF	TGCGCCAGCAGTCAATCTGCTGGCTACACCTTC
13	TRBV19	NA	NA	TRBJ1-1	CASSNRGDTEAFF	TGTGCCAGTAGTAATCGGGGGGATACTGAAGCTTTCTTT
19	TRBV5-1	few	NA	TRBJ2-1	CASSLENRRRSNSYNEQFF	TGCGCCAGCAGCTTGGAAAATCGTCGACGTTCGAACTCCTACAATGAGCAGTTCTTC
13	TRBV7-7	NA	NA	TRBJ2-1	CASSSDFYNEQFF	TGTGCCAGCAGCTCGGACTTTTACAATGAGCAGTTCTTC
16	TRBV15	NA	TRBD2	TRBJ2-3	CATSRDLGREGDTQYF	TGTGCCACCAGCAGAGATCTGGGGCGGGAGGGGGATACGCAGTATTTT
21	TRBV4-2	NA	TRBD2	TRBJ2-1	CASSQEGITSGRAVAYNEQFF	TGTGCCAGCAGCCAAGAAGGAATAACCAGCGGGAGGGCCGTAGCCTACAATGAGCAGTTCTTC
12	TRBV3-1/TRBV3-2	NA	NA	TRBJ2-1	CASSQDFAGLFF	TGTGCCAGCAGCCAAGACTTTGCAGGCTTGTTCTTC
14	TRBV19	once	TRBD2	TRBJ2-1	CASSTAGGYNEQFF	TGTGCCAGTAGTACTGCGGGAGGGTACAATGAGCAGTTCTTC
15	TRBV4-3	few	NA	TRBJ1-4	CASSLIRAGNEKLFF	TGCGCCAGCAGCCTTATCAGGGCCGGTAATGAAAAACTGTTTTTT
15	TRBV11-2	NA	TRBD1	TRBJ1-1	CASSRGDRGQSEAFF	TGTGCCAGCAGCCGTGGGGACAGGGGGCAGTCTGAAGCTTTCTTT
13	TRBV27	NA	NA	TRBJ2-7	CASSFSQGSEQYF	TGTGCCAGCAGCTTTTCACAGGGAAGCGAGCAGTACTTC
10	TRBV29-1	NA	NA	TRBJ1-1	CSVEQLEAFF	TGCAGCGTTGAGCAGCTTGAAGCTTTCTTT
12	TRBV27	NA	NA	TRBJ1-4	CASSLPHGKLFF	TGTGCCAGCAGTTTACCCCATGGGAAACTGTTTTTT
15	TRBV28	NA	NA	TRBJ2-1	CASSPYRGSSNEQFF	TGTGCCAGCAGTCCCTATCGGGGATCCTCCAATGAGCAGTTCTTC
13	TRBV6-1	NA	NA	TRBJ2-7	CASSDWVTHEQYF	TGTGCCAGCAGTGATTGGGTGACTCACGAGCAGTACTTC
15	TRBV27	once	TRBD1	TRBJ2-5	CASSYGQGSVGTQYF	TGTGCCAGCAGTTACGGACAGGGATCAGTTGGGACCCAGTACTTC
15	TRBV6-5	NA	NA	TRBJ1-3	CASSTTGDSGNTIYF	TGTGCCAGCAGTACCACAGGAGACTCTGGAAACACCATATATTTT
13	TRBV12-3/TRBV12-4	NA	NA	TRBJ2-7	CASSLRGYYEQYF	TGTGCCAGCAGTTTACGGGGTTACTACGAGCAGTACTTC
14	TRBV25-1	NA	NA	TRBJ1-1	CASSDAGEASEAFF	TGTGCCAGCAGTGATGCAGGGGAGGCTAGTGAAGCTTTCTTT
14	TRBV27	NA	NA	TRBJ1-4	CASSLWGNGEKLFF	TGTGCCAGCAGTTTATGGGGGAACGGTGAAAAACTGTTTTTT
15	TRBV28	NA	TRBD1	TRBJ1-6	CASSPGTGGISPLHF	TGTGCCAGCAGTCCCGGGACAGGGGGGATTTCACCCCTCCACTTT
13	TRBV27	NA	NA	TRBJ2-3	CASGDSYTDTQYF	TGTGCCAGTGGAGACTCATACACAGATACGCAGTATTTT
13	TRBV19	NA	TRBD1	TRBJ1-2	CASKSGPQGDYTF	TGTGCCAGTAAGTCCGGGCCCCAGGGGGACTACACCTTC
12	TRBV2	few	NA	TRBJ2-7	CASKVLSYEQYF	TGTGCCAGTAAGGTGCTCTCCTACGAGCAGTACTTC
11	TRBV6-5	NA	NA	TRBJ2-1	CAAGHYNEQFF	TGTGCCGCCGGGCATTACAATGAGCAGTTCTTC
14	TRBV28	NA	NA	TRBJ2-1	CASSLVVRGTEQFF	TGTGCCAGCAGTTTAGTAGTCCGGGGGACTGAGCAGTTCTTC
15	TRBV6-5	NA	TRBD1	TRBJ2-6	CASRTGGSGANVLTF	TGTGCCAGCAGAACAGGGGGCTCTGGGGCCAACGTCCTGACTTTC
15	TRBV24-1	NA	NA	TRBJ2-3	CATSVPDPGTDTQYF	TGTGCCACCAGTGTTCCGGACCCGGGCACAGATACGCAGTATTTT
13	TRBV5-5	once	NA	TRBJ1-1	CASSLARNTEAFF	TGTGCCAGCAGCTTGGCTCGGAACACTGAAGCTTTCTTT
13	TRBV5-1	few	NA	TRBJ2-3	CASSLQGTDTQYF	TGCGCCAGCAGCTTGCAGGGGACAGATACGCAGTATTTT
15	TRBV11-3	NA	NA	TRBJ2-5	CASSSTTGGKETQYF	TGTGCCAGCAGCTCCACCACCGGCGGGAAAGAGACCCAGTACTTC
14	TRBV7-2	NA	NA	TRBJ2-5	CASTPRGGRETQYF	TGTGCCAGCACCCCCAGGGGGGGTCGGGAGACCCAGTACTTC
17	TRBV10-2	NA	TRBD2	TRBJ2-6	CASASPSGLSGANVLTF	TGCGCCAGCGCTTCCCCTAGCGGGCTCTCTGGGGCCAACGTCCTGACTTTC
11	TRBV18	NA	NA	TRBJ1-1	CASSMNTEAFF	TGTGCCAGCTCAATGAACACTGAAGCTTTCTTT
15	TRBV19	NA	NA	TRBJ1-4	CASKALGDEEEKLFF	TGTGCCAGTAAGGCCCTGGGAGACGAAGAGGAAAAACTGTTTTTT